This T cell receptor beta chain was retrieved from a study of CD4 T cells in relation to SARS-CoV-2 and coronaviruses. Study summary: ViraFEST: approximately ten-day antigen culture of PBMCs, then TCR beta CDR3 sequencing. No peptide or an HIV-1 Nef peptide pool served as negative control. Regarding the study as a whole: The cross-reactivity analysis covered only spike protein, not other viral proteins.

Before the COVID-19 pandemic, during about 2011-2019, CD4+ T cells were taken from unexposed donors. CD4+ T cells were isolated from the cells after about 11 days of culture. PBMCs were plated at about 2 million per well in IL-2-containing medium. V lost 7 bases and J 2 bases, leaving 9 bases between the germline ends. The CDR3 totals 12 residues. Germline V lookup: CDR1 SGHKS, CDR2 YYEKEE (reference sequence). A word on this clone: The antigen is not known.

Profiling relied on immunoSEQ multiplex PCR, and the TCRdb table lists in-frame clones only, not all of them. The sample holds roughly 16,000 clones, roughly four fifths seen once. V is TRBV5-5 and J is TRBJ1-1; D is unclear. The TCR comes from a human donor in good health. Sequenced: CD4+ T cells from PBMCs, cultured in vitro. For the CDR3, the DNA is TGTGCCAGCCGGTGGGGAAACACTGAAGCTTTCTTT. It is translated as CASRWGNTEAFF.